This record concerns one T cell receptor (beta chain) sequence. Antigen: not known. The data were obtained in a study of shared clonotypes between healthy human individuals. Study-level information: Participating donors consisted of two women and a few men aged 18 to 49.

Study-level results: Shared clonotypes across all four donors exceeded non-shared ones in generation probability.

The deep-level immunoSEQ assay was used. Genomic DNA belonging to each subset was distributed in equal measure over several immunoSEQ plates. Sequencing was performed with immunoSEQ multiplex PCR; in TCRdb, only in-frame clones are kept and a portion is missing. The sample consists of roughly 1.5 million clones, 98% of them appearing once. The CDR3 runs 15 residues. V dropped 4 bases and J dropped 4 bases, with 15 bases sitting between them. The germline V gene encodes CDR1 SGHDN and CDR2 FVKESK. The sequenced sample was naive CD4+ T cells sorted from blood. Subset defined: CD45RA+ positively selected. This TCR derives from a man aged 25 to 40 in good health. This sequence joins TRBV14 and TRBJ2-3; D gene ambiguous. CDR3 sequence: CASSRRSRVADTQYF. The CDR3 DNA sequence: TGTGCCAGCAGCCGTCGGTCGCGAGTGGCAGATACGCAGTATTTT.